These 19 T cell receptor beta chains originate from one sample sequenced in a study of blood T cell repertoires in COVID-19. The method was immunoSEQ multiplex PCR; TCRdb's version includes in-frame clones alone and lacks a portion of them. The sample has about 380,000 clones; more than 75% are singletons. The sample consisted of peripheral blood. The receptors stem from a human donor with acute or convalescent COVID-19. The donor label of this sample is uncertain.

The chain recombines TRBV11-2 with TRBJ2-5; weak D call: TRBD1 (6 bases). This CDR3 is 15 amino acids long. The germline gives CDR1 SGHAT, CDR2 FQNNGV. Trimming took off 8 bases at V and 3 bases at J, with 19 bases between the two ends. The CDR3 region has the DNA TGTGCCAGCCGAACACCAGGGGACCATAAAGAGACCCAGTACTTC. Residues: CASRTPGDHKETQYF.

The chain recombines TRBV6-1 with TRBJ2-7; TRBD1 matches 8 bases. The J segment lost 3 bases and the V segment lost 1 base, leaving 5 bases of the junction unmatched. This CDR3 contains 15 residues. Germline loops: CDR1 MNHNS, CDR2 SASEGT. The CDR3 sequence is CASSEVTGGYYEQYF. CDR3 DNA: TGTGCCAGCAGTGAAGTTACAGGGGGGTACTACGAGCAGTACTTC.

The chain links TRBV2 to TRBJ2-1; 11 bases fit TRBD2. CDR1 SNHLY and CDR2 FYNNEI come from the germline V gene. The V and J ends lost 5 bases and 0 bases, in that order; junction bases with no gene match: 0. This CDR3 spans 15 amino acids. The DNA of the CDR3 is TGTGCCAGCAGTACTAGCGGGAGCTCCTACAATGAGCAGTTCTTC. Protein product: CASSTSGSSYNEQFF. Together with reference TRBV2 and TRBJ2-1, the CDR3 gives the full variable domain: EPEVTQTPSHQVTQMGQEVILRCVPISNHLYFYWYRQILGQKVEFLVSFYNNEISEKSEIFDDQFSVERPDGSNFTLKIRSTKLEDSAMYFCASSTSGSSYNEQFFGPGTRLTVL.

The chain is built from TRBV6-5 and TRBJ2-7; 7 bases map to TRBD1. The CDR3 totals 15 residues. Germline assignment: CDR1 MNHEY and CDR2 SVGAGI. The trim removed 0 bases at V and 3 bases at J, leaving 5 bases unmatched. The CDR3 spells CASSYSGQTVYEQYF. In nucleotides, the CDR3 is TGTGCCAGCAGTTACTCGGGACAGACAGTCTACGAGCAGTACTTC.

In this sample, this clone turned up a few times. J is TRBJ1-6 and V is TRBV9; no definite D call. Germline CDR1 is SGDLS and CDR2 is YYNGEE. V shed 5 bases and J shed 1 base, with 13 bases lying between them. The CDR3 spans 16 residues. The CDR3 coding sequence is TGTGCCAGCAGTATTAAATCGGTATCCTATAATTCACCCCTCCACTTT. Translated: CASSIKSVSYNSPLHF.

This chain uses TRBV9 with TRBJ1-3; D possibly corresponds to TRBD1 (6 bases). The CDR3 runs to 20 residues. Germline V CDR1 and CDR2: SGDLS, YYNGEE. The germline V and J ends were trimmed by 4 bases and 0 bases, with 26 bases remaining between them. The CDR3 nucleotides are TGTGCCAGCAGCCAGCTCCATATGATTGACAGGCCCACCTCTGGAAACACCATATATTTT. Amino acids: CASSQLHMIDRPTSGNTIYF.

The chain is built from TRBV4-2 and TRBJ2-3; 12 bases fit TRBD2. CDR3 length: 16 amino acids. Germline V CDR1 and CDR2: LGHNA, YNFKEQ. Germline trimming cut 3 bases from V and 7 bases from J; bases unmatched to any gene: 8. CDR3 amino acids: CASSHLGLAGPYTQYF. The DNA of the CDR3 is TGTGCCAGCAGCCACCTAGGACTAGCGGGGCCTTATACGCAGTATTTT.

The V and J genes are TRBV11-2 and TRBJ2-3, with 11 bases identical to TRBD2. The V segment lost 5 bases and the J segment 1 base; nucleotides outside the gene matches: 8. Germline V lookup: CDR1 SGHAT, CDR2 FQNNGV. The CDR3 covers 17 residues. The CDR3 loop is CASSLGELAGGTDTQYF. CDR3 coding DNA: TGTGCCAGCAGCCTCGGGGAACTAGCGGGGGGCACAGATACGCAGTATTTT. Full variable domain (missing parts from reference TRBV11-2 and TRBJ2-3): EAGVAQSPRYKIIEKRQSVAFWCNPISGHATLYWYQQILGQGPKLLIQFQNNGVVDDSQLPKDRFSAERLKGVDSTLKIQPAKLEDSAVYLCASSLGELAGGTDTQYFGPGTRLTVL.

The chain combines TRBV5-1 with TRBJ1-4, with D possibly being TRBD1 (5 bases). The CDR3 is made up of 17 amino acids. Trimming cost V 0 bases and J 0 bases, with 12 bases left between them. Germline CDR1 and CDR2: SGHRS and YFSETQ. The CDR3 protein is CASSLAPIGATNEKLFF. DNA for the CDR3: TGCGCCAGCAGCTTGGCGCCGATAGGGGCAACTAATGAAAAACTGTTTTTT.

The chain has TRBV6-5 and TRBJ1-5, with 9 nucleotides matching TRBD1. The ends lost 6 bases at V and 4 bases at J; junction bases unmatched: 7. Per the germline V gene, CDR1 is MNHEY and CDR2 is SVGAGI. This CDR3 spans 15 amino acids. DNA of the CDR3: TGTGCCAGCAGCATGGACAGGGGAGAGAATCAGCCCCAGCATTTT. Protein sequence: CASSMDRGENQPQHF.

V and J are TRBV2 and TRBJ1-5; 7 bases match TRBD1. Trimming cost V 0 bases and J 6 bases; bases outside gene matches: 5. The CDR3 is 15 residues long. The germline gives CDR1 SNHLY, CDR2 FYNNEI. For the CDR3, the DNA is TGTGCCAGCAGTGAAGCGCTTAGGGGGCGTCAGCCCCAGCATTTT. This encodes CASSEALRGRQPQHF.

The chain recombines TRBV15 with TRBJ2-3; TRBD2 matches at 8 bases. CDR3 length equals 16 residues. Trimming took 0 bases from V and 6 from J; bases not matched to a gene: 8. The V gene's germline CDR1 is LNHNV and CDR2 YYDKDF (reference sequence). CDR3 nucleotides: TGTGCCACCAGCAGAGATTCGTCGGGGGGGCGGGATACGCAGTATTTT. It specifies CATSRDSSGGRDTQYF.

This clone was counted a few times. The gene calls are TRBV3-1 (or the pseudogene TRBV3-2) and TRBJ2-7; TRBD2 matches 9 bases. The germline gives CDR1 LGHDT, CDR2 YNNKEL (reference sequence). V shed 5 bases and J 9 bases; nucleotides not matched to a gene: 14. This CDR3 is 15 amino acids long. The CDR3 nucleotides read TGTGCCAGCAGCTTAGGACAGGTCATTAGCGGGGGGCAGTACTTC. It specifies CASSLGQVISGGQYF.

The V call is TRBV29-1, the J call TRBJ2-3, with TRBD2 matching 7 bases. Germline CDR1 reads SQVTM; CDR2 reads ANQGSEA. The junction had 7 bases not matched to a gene; V was cut back by 7 bases and J by 3 bases. The CDR3 contains 13 residues. The DNA for the CDR3 is TGCAGCGACAGGACTAGTTTGACAGATACGCAGTATTTT. Translated: CSDRTSLTDTQYF.

The chain has TRBV4-1 and TRBJ1-1; possible D gene TRBD1, 6 bases. The germline V and J ends were trimmed by 1 base and 3 bases, with 24 bases remaining between them. This CDR3 contains 19 residues. Per germline, CDR1 MGHRA and CDR2 YSYEKL. Here the CDR3 DNA reads TGCGCCAGCAGCCAAGTCAGGACAGCCAACACTCCCAACCACACTGAAGCTTTCTTT. It encodes CASSQVRTANTPNHTEAFF.

The chain combines TRBV2 with TRBJ2-3, with TRBD2 identical over 11 bases. Looked up from germline, CDR1 is SNHLY and CDR2 is FYNNEI. The CDR3 length is 15 residues. The trim removed 6 bases at V and 3 bases at J, leaving 5 bases unmatched. Here the CDR3 reads CASRVLAGVTDTQYF. CDR3 coding DNA: TGTGCCAGCAGGGTACTAGCGGGGGTGACAGATACGCAGTATTTT.

CDR3 residues: CASSFRGTGGYGYTF. CDR3 nucleotide sequence: TGTGCCAGTAGTTTTAGGGGGACAGGGGGCTATGGCTACACCTTC. The chain links TRBV19 to TRBJ1-2, with 11 bases matching TRBD1. The CDR3 totals 15 residues. Germline V gene lookup returns CDR1 LNHDA and CDR2 SQIVND (reference sequence). V dropped 5 bases and J dropped 4; count of bases not matched to a gene: 6.

For this clone: The sample holds other DNA sequences that translate to the same CDR3. The V gene is TRBV5-4, the J gene TRBJ1-2; D gene ambiguous. Per the germline V gene, CDR1 is SGHNT and CDR2 is YYREEE (reference sequence). V was trimmed by 0 bases and J by 0 bases, leaving 6 bases between them. The CDR3 contains 14 residues. The CDR3 region has the DNA TGTGCCAGCAGCTTGGACCGAGCTAACTATGGCTACACCTTC. Its translation is CASSLDRANYGYTF.

This rearrangement joins TRBV12-5 to TRBJ1-1; D not resolved. Trimming stripped 3 bases from V and 8 bases from J, with 10 bases between. The V gene's germline CDR1 is LGHNT and CDR2 FRNRAP. The CDR3 spans 12 residues. CDR3 residues: CASGFQTTEAFF. In DNA form, the CDR3 reads TGTGCTAGTGGTTTCCAAACGACAGAAGCTTTCTTT. Filled out from reference TRBV12-5 and TRBJ1-1, the complete variable domain reads DARVTQTPRHKVTEMGQEVTMRCQPILGHNTVFWYRQTMMQGLELLAYFRNRAPLDDSGMPKDRFSAEMPDATLATLKIQPSEPRDSAVYFCASGFQTTEAFFGQGTRLTVV.